The TCR beta chain under discussion was sequenced for a study of T cell responses to AZD1222 COVID-19 vaccine. Study findings and constraints: Spike-wide coverage was observed for vaccine-associated CD4 TCRs, with dominant responses at 160-218 and 743-854.

Germline V gene data show CDR1 as MNHNS and CDR2 as SASEGT. This CDR3 has 13 amino acids. Trimming left V 1 base short and J 5 bases short, with 8 bases between. Libraries were prepared by immunoSEQ multiplex PCR; TCRdb keeps only in-frame clonotypes and omits some of them. The data hold about 140,000 clones, with approximately 88% observed a single time. As regards this clone: Its antigen is currently unknown.

V and J are TRBV6-1 and TRBJ2-5; no firm D call. This clonotype was obtained from an adult who received the MenACWY meningococcal vaccine as a control. The sample here was peripheral blood, taken 28 days after the second dose of the MenACWY control vaccine. The CDR3 loop reads CASSEDGLETQYF. In DNA, the CDR3 is TGTGCCAGCAGTGAAGATGGGCTGGAGACCCAGTACTTC.